The clone carrying this T cell receptor (beta chain) was found once. Clones were read by immunoSEQ multiplex PCR, and TCRdb kept only the in-frame ones, dropping some. The sample records over 150,000 clones, over 85% being singletons. There are 13 residues in the CDR3. Germline-derived CDR1 and CDR2 are SGHRS and YFSETQ. V was shortened by 5 bases and J by 5 bases, with 10 bases between the two germline ends. These data originate in a study of control samples from healthy donors and cancer patients. The chain is built from TRBV5-1 and TRBJ2-2, with D possibly being TRBD1 (6 bases). Specimen: blood. The receptor was derived from a man in his late teens or twenties in good health. The chain's CDR3 is CASRHTGTGELFF. CDR3 DNA: TGCGCCAGCAGACATACAGGGACCGGGGAGCTGTTTTTT. The full variable domain, its missing parts supplied by reference TRBV5-1 and TRBJ2-2, is KAGVTQTPRYLIKTRGQQVTLSCSPISGHRSVSWYQQTPGQGLQFLFEYFSETQRNKGNFPGRFSGRQFSNSRSEMNVSTLELGDSALYLCASRHTGTGELFFGEGSRLTVL.